The 10 T cell receptor beta chains listed next were all sequenced from one sample in a study of cytomegalovirus exposure and HLA in healthy donors. The study ran its PCR with 60 Vbeta and 13 Jbeta primers. Method: immunoSEQ multiplex PCR; TCRdb's copy keeps in-frame clones and lacks some. The data hold 110,000 to 150,000 clones, with roughly 77% observed a single time. Material: PBMCs. The receptor set was obtained from a female donor in good health and CMV-seronegative.

This clone has just a few counts. The V call is TRBV6-5, the J call TRBJ1-4; 7 nucleotides match TRBD1. Germline assignment: CDR1 MNHEY and CDR2 SVGAGI. V shed 5 bases, J shed 8 bases, and the junction held 11 bases outside the gene matches. The CDR3 totals 15 residues. The CDR3 coding sequence is TGTGCCAGCAGTCCAGGGGACAGTTTAGAGGAAAAACTGTTTTTT. Protein sequence: CASSPGDSLEEKLFF.

This rearrangement joins TRBV7-2 to TRBJ2-2; D call uncertain. The V end lost 2 bases, the J end lost 0 bases, and 7 bases lay between the germline ends. Germline loops: CDR1 SGHTA, CDR2 FQGNSA. The CDR3 runs 15 residues. The CDR3 here is CASSLKLSNTGELFF. CDR3 coding DNA: TGTGCCAGCAGCTTAAAGCTGTCGAACACCGGGGAGCTGTTTTTT.

This clone occurred once. The J gene is TRBJ1-3, the V gene TRBV7-8, with D perhaps matching TRBD1 (6 bases). The CDR3 has 14 residues. Trimming removed 8 bases from V and 4 bases from J, with 15 bases in between. The germline V gene has CDR1 SGHVS and CDR2 FQNEAQ. CDR3 loop: CASSYTGIGNTIYF. In DNA, the CDR3 is TGTGCCAGCTCCTATACAGGGATAGGAAACACCATATATTTT.

For the CDR3, the DNA is TGTGCCAGCAGGGCCGGGACTAGGCAGTATTTT. Translation gives CASRAGTRQYF. V and J are TRBV2 and TRBJ2-3; the match to TRBD2 covers 8 bases. The germline gives CDR1 SNHLY, CDR2 FYNNEI. This CDR3 comprises 11 residues. V lost 6 bases to trimming and J lost 11 bases; unmatched junction nucleotides: 4.

This clone was picked up a small number of times. The V gene is TRBV5-1, the J gene TRBJ2-5, with TRBD2 matching 14 bases. V was clipped by 6 bases and J by 1 base; unmatched bases: 8. The germline V gene encodes CDR1 SGHRS and CDR2 YFSETQ. The CDR3 spans 17 residues. The CDR3 nucleotides are TGCGCCAGCACCAGAGGGACTAGCGGGGGTTTCCAAGAGACCCAGTACTTC. This gives the protein CASTRGTSGGFQETQYF.

This rearrangement joins TRBV19 to TRBJ1-1; the match to TRBD1 covers 10 bases. The germline V gene encodes CDR1 LNHDA and CDR2 SQIVND (reference sequence). Trimming cost V 5 bases and J 3 bases; bases outside gene matches: 15. The CDR3 covers 18 residues. CDR3 bases: TGTGCCAGTAGTGTAACCGGGACAGGGGCCCTGAGCCACACTGAAGCTTTCTTT. It codes for CASSVTGTGALSHTEAFF.

This sequence joins TRBV9 and TRBJ1-1; D unresolved. The CDR3 is 18 amino acids. Per the germline V gene, CDR1 is SGDLS and CDR2 is YYNGEE. V gave up 3 bases and J gave up 1 base, with 22 bases separating them. The CDR3 nucleotides are TGTGCCAGCAGCGACCCTCCCGCCGGGAACGGCCGGAACACTGAAGCTTTCTTT. It is translated as CASSDPPAGNGRNTEAFF.

J is TRBJ2-3 and V is TRBV7-9, with D perhaps matching TRBD2 (6 bases). V was pared by 7 bases and J by 5 bases, with 19 bases between. Germline assignment: CDR1 SEHNR and CDR2 FQNEAQ (reference sequence). CDR3 length: 15 amino acids. The CDR3 DNA follows: TGTGCCAGCAACGAGGCGCGGGGCGCGGGAGATACGCAGTATTTT. Its protein product is CASNEARGAGDTQYF.

This rearrangement joins TRBV11-3 to TRBJ2-1; D not resolved. CDR1 SGHNT and CDR2 YENEEA come from the germline V gene. There are 12 residues in the CDR3. Trimming removed 5 bases from V and 4 bases from J, with 6 bases in between. The CDR3 coding sequence is TGTGCCAGCAGCGGCCCTTACAATGAGCAGTTCTTC. It is translated as CASSGPYNEQFF.

V is TRBV5-4 and J is TRBJ2-7, with no clear D. V lost 2 bases and J lost 0, with 9 bases in between. Germline CDR1 is SGHNT and CDR2 is YYREEE (reference sequence). CDR3 length: 14 residues. The chain's CDR3 is CASSLEVSSYEQYF. The CDR3, as DNA: TGTGCCAGCAGCTTAGAGGTTAGCTCCTACGAGCAGTACTTC.